The 21 T cell receptor beta chains below all came from one sample that was sequenced in a study of blood T cell repertoires in COVID-19. Sequencing used immunoSEQ multiplex PCR; TCRdb keeps in-frame clones, though not all of them. The sample records more than 200,000 clones, 87% being singletons. The specimen was PBMCs or T cells enriched from blood (not recorded which). These receptors all stem from a woman in her thirties with acute COVID-19.

The gene calls are TRBV3-1 (or the pseudogene TRBV3-2) and TRBJ2-2; D is undetermined. The CDR3 contains 12 residues. Trimming cost V 11 bases and J 1 base, with 8 bases left between them. The V gene's germline CDR1 is LGHDT and CDR2 YNNKEL (reference sequence). CDR3 nucleotides: TGTGCCGCCGAGCGGAACACCGGGGAGCTGTTTTTT. It encodes CAAERNTGELFF.

The rearrangement links TRBV7-3 to TRBJ2-3; possibly TRBD2 for D (6 bases). Between the trimmed V and J ends, which lost 1 base and 2 bases, there was a span of 13 bases. The CDR3 is made up of 16 amino acids. Germline values: CDR1 SGHTA, CDR2 FQGTGA. This chain's CDR3 is CASSLMGGPNTDTQYF. The CDR3 coding sequence is TGTGCCAGCAGCTTAATGGGGGGACCTAACACAGATACGCAGTATTTT.

CDR3 region: CASSQSPEAQHF. The CDR3 nucleotides read TGTGCCAGCAGCCAATCGCCAGAAGCCCAGCATTTT. The V call is TRBV16, the J call TRBJ1-5; no clear D gene. The V end lost 0 bases, the J end lost 11 bases, and 8 bases lay between the germline ends. The CDR3 covers 12 residues. Germline CDR1 reads KGHSY; CDR2 reads FQNENV.

V usage is TRBV9 and J usage is TRBJ2-1; TRBD2 matches at 9 bases. The germline V gene encodes CDR1 SGDLS and CDR2 YYNGEE. With V trimmed by 0 bases and J by 4 bases, 5 bases remained unmatched. The CDR3 extends over 16 amino acids. The chain's CDR3 is CASSVGRLAVYNEQFF. In nucleotides, the CDR3 is TGTGCCAGCAGCGTAGGTCGACTAGCGGTATACAATGAGCAGTTCTTC.

CDR3 amino acids: CASSITRASHQPQHF. Written as DNA, the CDR3 is TGTGCCAGTAGTATTACCAGGGCGAGCCATCAGCCCCAGCATTTT. This chain uses TRBV19 with TRBJ1-5; possible D gene TRBD1, 5 bases. V shed 3 bases and J shed 5 bases, with 14 bases lying between them. This CDR3 spans 15 amino acids. The germline gives CDR1 LNHDA, CDR2 SQIVND (reference sequence).

This clone was observed a handful of times. The CDR3, as DNA: TGTGCCAGCAGCATCGAGGGCCCCCGTGAGCAGTTCTTC. The encoded protein is CASSIEGPREQFF. V usage is TRBV9 and J usage is TRBJ2-1, with D possibly matching TRBD2 (5 bases). With 4 bases removed from V and 9 bases from J, the gap between germline ends came to 14 bases. Germline values: CDR1 SGDLS, CDR2 YYNGEE. CDR3 length equals 13 residues.

This chain connects TRBV23-1 to TRBJ2-2, with D maybe TRBD2 (6 bases). TRBV23-1 is an ORF, with its function uncertain. The V end lost 1 base, the J end lost 7 bases, and 10 bases lay between the germline ends. The CDR3 consists of 14 residues. This CDR3 reads CASSQLSGDGELFF. The CDR3 DNA reads TGCGCCAGCAGTCAATTATCGGGGGACGGGGAGCTGTTTTTT.

This clone has only one observation. The V and J genes are TRBV28 and TRBJ1-2, with no clear D. Trimming removed 10 bases at V and 4 bases at J, with 16 bases between. CDR1 is MDHEN, CDR2 SYDVKM, per germline. The CDR3 contains 13 residues. The CDR3 region has the DNA TGTGCCACGGGAGAGGCTCCAAGCTATGGCTACACCTTC. Its protein is CATGEAPSYGYTF.

This chain joins TRBV28 and TRBJ2-7; perhaps TRBD2 as D (6 bases). This CDR3 is built from 14 residues. Germline CDR1 and CDR2: MDHEN and SYDVKM. With 5 bases removed from V and 1 base from J, the gap between germline ends came to 12 bases. In nucleotides, the CDR3 is TGTGCCAGCAGTAAAGCCGGGGGTTCCTACGAGCAGTACTTC. This sequence encodes CASSKAGGSYEQYF.

This chain links TRBV3-1 (or the pseudogene TRBV3-2) with TRBJ1-2; perhaps TRBD1 as D (6 bases). Germline-derived CDR1 and CDR2 are LGHDT and YNNKEL (reference sequence). This CDR3 is 15 amino acids long. V was cut by 4 bases and J by 4 bases, with 16 bases left in between. As DNA, the CDR3 is TGTGCCAGCAGCCCCTTGGGGGCAGGACCCTATGGCTACACCTTC. It is translated as CASSPLGAGPYGYTF.

The chain employs TRBV7-2 and TRBJ1-4, with no clear D. The germline CDR1 and CDR2 sequences are SGHTA and FQGNSA. There are 14 residues in the CDR3. V was shortened by 2 bases and J by 4 bases, with 8 bases between the two germline ends. The chain's CDR3 is CASSLSAGNEKLFF. The DNA of the CDR3 is TGTGCCAGCAGCTTAAGCGCGGGTAATGAAAAACTGTTTTTT. The full variable domain, in which reference TRBV7-2 and TRBJ1-4 provide the parts outside the CDR3, is GAGVSQSPSNKVTEKGKDVELRCDPISGHTALYWYRQSLGQGLEFLIYFQGNSAPDKSGLPSDRFSAERTGGSVSTLTIQRTQQEDSAVYLCASSLSAGNEKLFFGSGTQLSVL.

The rearrangement links TRBV28 to TRBJ2-1; TRBD2 matches 13 bases. J was trimmed by 0 bases and V by 4 bases; bases with no gene match: 12. Germline CDR1 is MDHEN and CDR2 is SYDVKM. The CDR3 sequence is 20 residues long. For the CDR3, the DNA is TGTGCCAGCAGTTCCGGCGGGACTAGCGGGGTCGGAAGCTCCTACAATGAGCAGTTCTTC. Translated: CASSSGGTSGVGSSYNEQFF. Complete variable domain (other parts from reference TRBV28 and TRBJ2-1): DVKVTQSSRYLVKRTGEKVFLECVQDMDHENMFWYRQDPGLGLRLIYFSYDVKMKEKGDIPEGYSVSREKKERFSLILESASTNQTSMYLCASSSGGTSGVGSSYNEQFFGPGTRLTVL.

The chain is built from TRBV18 and TRBJ2-4, with TRBD2 matching 7 bases. The CDR3 contains 21 residues. Germline V gene lookup returns CDR1 KGHSH and CDR2 LQKENI. Trimming took 6 bases from V and 0 from J; bases not matched to a gene: 23. The CDR3 reads CASSLLNPAGVPGLAKNIQYF. The CDR3 DNA is TGTGCCAGCTCCCTCCTGAATCCGGCGGGGGTCCCCGGACTAGCCAAAAACATTCAGTACTTC.

V usage is TRBV10-3 and J usage is TRBJ1-5, with TRBD1 as a possible D gene (5 bases). The CDR3 totals 15 residues. Trimming removed 3 bases at V and 0 bases at J, with 9 bases between. Germline V CDR1 and CDR2: ENHRY, SYGVKD. The CDR3 protein is CAISEDRGSNQPQHF. The CDR3 DNA reads TGTGCCATCAGTGAAGATAGGGGTAGCAATCAGCCCCAGCATTTT.

This chain uses TRBV27 with TRBJ1-1; D perhaps matches TRBD1 (5 bases). Trimming pared 6 bases from V and 4 bases from J, leaving 18 bases between. Germline V gene sequence: CDR1 MNHEY, CDR2 SMNVEV (reference sequence). The CDR3 runs to 15 residues. Here the CDR3 reads CASRFYIGAPTEAFF. CDR3 bases: TGTGCCAGCAGGTTTTATATAGGGGCGCCCACTGAAGCTTTCTTT.

The V and J genes are TRBV29-1 and TRBJ2-4, with no clear D. Germline lookup yields CDR1 SQVTM and CDR2 ANQGSEA. The CDR3 covers 16 residues. V was pared by 4 bases and J by 0 bases, with 16 bases between. The CDR3 DNA is TGCAGCGTTGCTGGAATTGGCGGTCTAGCCAAAAACATTCAGTACTTC. Protein sequence: CSVAGIGGLAKNIQYF.

This clone was counted a single time. This sequence joins TRBV6-1 and TRBJ2-7, with a weak D call TRBD1 (5 bases). Trimming shortened V by 6 bases and J by 0 bases, and 12 bases separated the two germline ends. In germline, CDR1 is MNHNS, CDR2 SASEGT. The CDR3 is 14 residues long. CDR3 loop: CASSQQQDSYEQYF. The CDR3 bases are TGTGCCAGCAGCCAACAACAGGACTCCTACGAGCAGTACTTC.

The rearrangement uses TRBV19 and TRBJ2-2, with 10 positions matching TRBD1. Germline CDR1 reads LNHDA; CDR2 reads SQIVND (reference sequence). The CDR3 loop spans 17 amino acids. Trimming at V came to 4 bases and at J to 7 bases, leaving 12 bases not matched to a gene. CDR3 DNA sequence: TGTGCCAGTAGTACCCCCCGGACAGGGGGAACGATCGGGGAGCTGTTTTTT. The encoded protein is CASSTPRTGGTIGELFF.

The chain links TRBV5-1 to TRBJ2-2, with D maybe TRBD1 (6 bases). The CDR3 runs to 14 residues. Deletions cut 0 bases from V and 4 bases from J, with 7 bases between. The germline CDR1 and CDR2 sequences are SGHRS and YFSETQ. CDR3 bases: TGCGCCAGCAGCTTGGACAGGGTCACCGGGGAGCTGTTTTTT. Its translation: CASSLDRVTGELFF.

A single count supports this clone. The genes are TRBV2 and TRBJ1-5, with 8 positions matching TRBD1. The CDR3 extends over 14 amino acids. Per germline, CDR1 SNHLY and CDR2 FYNNEI. The V segment lost 5 bases and the J segment 2 bases; nucleotides outside the gene matches: 2. The CDR3 spells CASSPGQGNQPQHF. The CDR3 bases are TGTGCCAGCAGTCCGGGACAGGGCAATCAGCCCCAGCATTTT.

V is TRBV5-1 and J is TRBJ2-1, with 7 bases that match TRBD1. This CDR3 has 15 residues. Germline CDR1 reads SGHRS; CDR2 reads YFSETQ. Trimming at V came to 3 bases and at J to 2 bases, leaving 5 bases not matched to a gene. This CDR3 reads CASSYRQGTYNEQFF. The CDR3 DNA reads as TGCGCCAGCAGCTATCGACAGGGAACCTACAATGAGCAGTTCTTC.